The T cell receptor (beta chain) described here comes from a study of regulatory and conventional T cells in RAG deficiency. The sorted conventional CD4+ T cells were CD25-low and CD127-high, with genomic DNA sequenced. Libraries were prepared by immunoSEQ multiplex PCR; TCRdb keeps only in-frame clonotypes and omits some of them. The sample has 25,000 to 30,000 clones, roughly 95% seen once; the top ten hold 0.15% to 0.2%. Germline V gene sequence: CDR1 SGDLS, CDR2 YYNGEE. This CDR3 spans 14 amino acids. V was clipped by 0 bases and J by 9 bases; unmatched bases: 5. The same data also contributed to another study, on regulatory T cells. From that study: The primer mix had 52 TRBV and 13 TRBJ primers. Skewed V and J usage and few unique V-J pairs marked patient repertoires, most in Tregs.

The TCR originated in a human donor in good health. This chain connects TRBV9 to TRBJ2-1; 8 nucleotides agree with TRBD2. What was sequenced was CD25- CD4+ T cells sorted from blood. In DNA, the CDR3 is TGTGCCAGCAGCGTAGTCGGGCTAGCGGGTGAGCAGTTCTTC. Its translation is CASSVVGLAGEQFF.